Listed below are T cell receptor beta chains from one sample, sequenced in a study of regulatory T cells in long-lasting Graves disease. MiXCR, applied by TCRdb to the multiplex PCR reads, yields one record per CDR3 protein. The data contain roughly 380,000 distinct CDR3 sequences, around 15% of them seen just once; the ten biggest clones take up just under 30%. These data are also associated with another study on T cells in Graves' hyperthyroidism and ophthalmopathy.

This material consisted of peripheral blood mononuclear cells (PBMCs), taken at new diagnosis, from a patient treated with antithyroid drugs. The receptors here all came from a man aged 40-49 years with Graves disease. The CDR3 runs from the conserved cysteine through the conserved F or W.

length,J,V,CDR3
13,TRBJ1-4,TRBV20-1,CSARGLVVEKLFF
15,TRBJ1-5,TRBV2,CASSEEGARGQPQHF
13,TRBJ1-1,TRBV19,CASSRARGTEAFF
13,TRBJ1-2,TRBV24-1,CATSDFHGDGYTF
14,TRBJ1-2,TRBV20-1,CSATRRSAGYGYTF
15,TRBJ2-7,TRBV11-3,CASSSWQGASYEQYF
12,TRBJ1-4,TRBV28,CASAGGDEKLFF
14,TRBJ2-3,TRBV20-1,CSARPGGNTDTQYF
13,TRBJ2-7,TRBV19,CASSIGLGYEQYF
14,TRBJ1-2,TRBV12-3/TRBV12-4,CASSFRQPAGGYTF
13,TRBJ1-6,TRBV12-3/TRBV12-4,CASSPREGSPLHF
15,TRBJ2-1,TRBV7-3,CASSASLLAGVEQFF
13,TRBJ1-1,TRBV5-1,CASSADIHTEAFF
18,TRBJ2-3,TRBV14,CASSPRGAVTLSTDTQYF
15,TRBJ1-2,TRBV3-1,CASSQGMRQNDGYTF
13,TRBJ1-4,TRBV20-1,CSASGGISEKLFF
14,TRBJ2-3,TRBV5-5,CASSFSKFTDTQYF
14,TRBJ2-4,TRBV7-2,CASSLDKGLHIQYF